This passage covers 13 T cell receptor beta chains from one sample sequenced in a study of blood T cell repertoires in COVID-19. This table comes from immunoSEQ multiplex PCR, and its TCRdb copy is limited to in-frame clones, with some not included. In the table there are 200,000 to 250,000 clones, more than 70% of which are singletons. The sequenced sample consisted of peripheral blood. The receptor source for this set is a woman aged 55-70 years with acute or convalescent COVID-19.

This sequence joins TRBV3-1 (or the pseudogene TRBV3-2) and TRBJ2-7; 9 bases match TRBD1. The CDR3 is 16 amino acids. J lost 6 bases, V lost 1 base, and 10 bases had no gene match. CDR1 is LGHDT, CDR2 YNNKEL, per germline (reference sequence). The CDR3 loop reads CASSQARTGALGEQYF. The DNA for the CDR3 is TGTGCCAGCAGCCAAGCCCGGACAGGGGCGTTGGGCGAGCAGTACTTC.

The chain employs TRBV15 and TRBJ2-5; TRBD2 agrees at 13 bases. CDR1 is LNHNV and CDR2 is YYDKDF in the germline V gene (reference sequence). The CDR3 runs to 17 residues. Trimming took 1 base from V and 5 from J; bases not matched to a gene: 7. CDR3 amino acids: CATSRGGLAGPSETQYF. The CDR3 DNA sequence: TGTGCCACCAGCAGAGGGGGACTAGCGGGGCCCTCCGAGACCCAGTACTTC.

The chain employs TRBV10-3 and TRBJ2-2, with a tentative D call TRBD2 (6 bases). CDR3 length: 13 residues. The germline CDR1 and CDR2 sequences are ENHRY and SYGVKD. The V gene lost 6 bases and the J gene lost 7 bases, with 12 bases spanning the gap. The CDR3 reads CAISPGTFGELFF. The CDR3 region has the DNA TGTGCCATCAGCCCCGGGACTTTCGGGGAGCTGTTTTTT.

This clone was detected only a few times. This rearrangement joins TRBV7-9 to TRBJ2-2; D possibly corresponds to TRBD2 (7 bases). Trimming stripped 7 bases from V and 0 bases from J, with 15 bases between. Per the germline V gene, CDR1 is SEHNR and CDR2 is FQNEAQ (reference sequence). The CDR3 is 16 residues long. The CDR3 DNA reads as TGTGCCAGCACCCAGTCGGGGGGCACGAACACCGGGGAGCTGTTTTTT. This sequence encodes CASTQSGGTNTGELFF.

This rearrangement joins TRBV30 to TRBJ1-6, with 7 bases identical to TRBD1. The CDR3 runs 15 residues. The V segment lost 0 bases and the J segment 3 bases; nucleotides outside the gene matches: 2. Germline V CDR1 and CDR2: GTSNPN, SVGIG (reference sequence). The CDR3 nucleotides are TGTGCCTGGAGTGTACAGGGGATCTATAATTCACCCCTCCACTTT. Amino acid sequence: CAWSVQGIYNSPLHF.

CDR3 protein: CSASLRNTEAFF. In nucleotides, the CDR3 is TGCAGTGCTAGTCTCAGGAACACTGAAGCTTTCTTT. The rearrangement links TRBV20-1 to TRBJ1-1, with D unresolved. CDR3 length: 12 amino acids. Trimming took 3 bases from V and 1 from J, leaving 6 bases between them. Germline lookup yields CDR1 DFQATT and CDR2 SNEGSKA (reference sequence).

The V call is TRBV5-1, the J call TRBJ1-1, with TRBD1 matching 12 bases. The CDR3 totals 15 residues. Germline CDR1 reads SGHRS; CDR2 reads YFSETQ. V lost 6 bases to trimming and J lost 4 bases; unmatched junction nucleotides: 7. The CDR3, as DNA: TGCGCCAGCACCCCGGGACAGGGGGCCACCACTGAAGCTTTCTTT. Translating it yields CASTPGQGATTEAFF.

The rearrangement joins TRBV19 to TRBJ1-1, with D perhaps TRBD1 (6 bases). The CDR3 has 15 amino acids. Germline CDR1 is LNHDA and CDR2 is SQIVND (reference sequence). Trimming stripped 3 bases from V and 4 bases from J, with 15 bases between. This CDR3 reads CASSIQTTGPTEAFF. The CDR3, as DNA: TGTGCCAGTAGTATTCAAACAACAGGGCCCACTGAAGCTTTCTTT.

The chain recombines TRBV19 with TRBJ1-1; D remains ambiguous. The CDR3 spans 14 residues. V was clipped by 5 bases and J by 4 bases, with 14 bases between them. In germline, CDR1 is LNHDA, CDR2 SQIVND (reference sequence). In nucleotides, the CDR3 is TGTGCCAGTAGTTACAGTACAGAGGGCACTGAAGCTTTCTTT. Its translation is CASSYSTEGTEAFF.

J is TRBJ2-7 and V is TRBV6-2 or TRBV6-3, with 7 bases identical to TRBD1. This CDR3 is 18 amino acids long. Germline V gene lookup returns CDR1 MNHEY and CDR2 SVGEGT. V shed 3 bases, J shed 0 bases, and the junction held 14 bases outside the gene matches. DNA of the CDR3: TGTGCCAGCAGTTATGGGGCCCCCGGGACAGTGAGCTCCTACGAGCAGTACTTC. This translates into CASSYGAPGTVSSYEQYF.

This clone was recorded a few times. The chain recombines TRBV9 with TRBJ2-1; a possible D gene is TRBD2 (6 bases). Trimming removed 0 bases from V and 7 bases from J, with 11 bases in between. CDR3 size: 14 residues. Per the germline V gene, CDR1 is SGDLS and CDR2 is YYNGEE. CDR3 in DNA: TGTGCCAGCAGCGTAGCGGGAGTAACAAATGAGCAGTTCTTC. Translation gives CASSVAGVTNEQFF.

V usage is TRBV11-2 and J usage is TRBJ2-7; D not resolved. Looked up from germline, CDR1 is SGHAT and CDR2 is FQNNGV. Trimming removed 5 bases from V and 4 bases from J, with 9 bases in between. The CDR3 spans 12 residues. The CDR3 is CASSLNRYEQYF. DNA of the CDR3: TGTGCCAGCAGCCTAAACAGATACGAGCAGTACTTC. The full variable domain, completed using reference TRBV11-2 and TRBJ2-7, is EAGVAQSPRYKIIEKRQSVAFWCNPISGHATLYWYQQILGQGPKLLIQFQNNGVVDDSQLPKDRFSAERLKGVDSTLKIQPAKLEDSAVYLCASSLNRYEQYFGPGTRLTVT.

This chain uses TRBV19 with TRBJ1-1; D remains unclear. The CDR3 contains 15 residues. Looked up from germline, CDR1 is LNHDA and CDR2 is SQIVND (reference sequence). V dropped 5 bases and J dropped 1 base, with 14 bases sitting between them. The CDR3 DNA reads as TGTGCCAGTAGTCCCCATTCCCAACAGAACACTGAAGCTTTCTTT. This codes for CASSPHSQQNTEAFF.